These 30 T cell receptor beta chains were sequenced from one sample in a study of CD8 T cells in ankylosing spondylitis. TCRdb reprocessed the 5' RACE reads via MiXCR and lists one record per CDR3 protein. This sample has more than 300,000 distinct CDR3 sequences, with 9.5% to 13% found just once. Sequenced material: blood, either unsorted or a sorted T cell fraction (not recorded which). Every receptor here comes from a female donor with ankylosing spondylitis or in good health (not recorded which).

This clonotype was observed a handful of times. The chain has TRBV7-8 and TRBJ2-2; 16 nucleotides match TRBD2. V was clipped by 5 bases and J by 1 base; unmatched bases: 7. This CDR3 is 19 amino acids long. The germline V gene has CDR1 SGHVS and CDR2 FQNEAQ. CDR3 in DNA: TGTGCCAGCAGCGTACCGGGACTAGCGGGAGGGGGGAACACCGGGGAGCTGTTTTTT. This codes for CASSVPGLAGGGNTGELFF.

This clonotype was seen more than once but under ten times. V usage is TRBV3-1 and J usage is TRBJ2-7; D unclear. Trimming stripped 8 bases from V and 4 bases from J, with 12 bases between. Germline CDR1 is LGHDT and CDR2 is YNNKEL (reference sequence). CDR3 size: 12 residues. The CDR3: CASGPLGYEQYF. The CDR3 DNA reads TGTGCCAGCGGTCCCCTGGGATACGAGCAGTACTTC.

This clonotype showed up many times. This chain joins TRBV7-3 and TRBJ2-1, with 12 bases that match TRBD2. Germline lookup yields CDR1 SGHTA and CDR2 FQGTGA. After removal of 4 bases from V and 2 bases from J, the junction contained 6 bases not matched to a gene. This CDR3 has 17 residues. The CDR3 reads CASSSLLAGGPYNEQFF. The DNA of the CDR3 is TGTGCCAGCAGCTCCTTACTAGCGGGGGGTCCCTACAATGAGCAGTTCTTC. The whole variable domain, filled in from reference TRBV7-3 and TRBJ2-1, reads GAGVSQTPSNKVTEKGKYVELRCDPISGHTALYWYRQSLGQGPEFLIYFQGTGAADDSGLPNDRFFAVRPEGSVSTLKIQRTERGDSAVYLCASSSLLAGGPYNEQFFGPGTRLTVL.

The chain employs TRBV5-1 and TRBJ1-1; TRBD1 is a possible D gene (5 bases). Germline V CDR1 and CDR2: SGHRS, YFSETQ. The germline V and J ends were trimmed by 0 bases and 6 bases, with 9 bases remaining between them. The CDR3 contains 13 residues. The DNA of the CDR3 is TGCGCCAGCAGCTTGGGCAGGGACGCTGAAGCTTTCTTT. It translates to CASSLGRDAEAFF. Filled out from reference TRBV5-1 and TRBJ1-1, the complete variable domain reads KAGVTQTPRYLIKTRGQQVTLSCSPISGHRSVSWYQQTPGQGLQFLFEYFSETQRNKGNFPGRFSGRQFSNSRSEMNVSTLELGDSALYLCASSLGRDAEAFFGQGTRLTVV.

The sample holds many counts of this clonotype. The chain uses TRBV20-1 and TRBJ2-1, with TRBD2 matching 13 bases. With 4 bases clipped from V and 4 bases from J, the junction kept 4 bases outside the gene matches. The CDR3 totals 15 residues. CDR1 is DFQATT, CDR2 SNEGSKA, per germline (reference sequence). The CDR3 loop reads CSAIGTSGVYNEQFF. As DNA, the CDR3 is TGCAGTGCTATTGGGACTAGCGGGGTGTACAATGAGCAGTTCTTC.

This clonotype was counted many times. The chain combines TRBV6-5 with TRBJ2-3; D possibly matches TRBD1 or TRBD2 (5 bases each). The V gene's germline CDR1 is MNHEY and CDR2 SVGAGI. This CDR3 has 14 residues. With 2 bases removed from V and 2 bases from J, the gap between germline ends came to 8 bases. CDR3 sequence: CASSYGGPTDTQYF. The CDR3 DNA sequence: TGTGCCAGCAGTTACGGGGGTCCCACAGATACGCAGTATTTT.

The chain employs TRBV20-1 and TRBJ2-1; 7 nucleotides agree with TRBD1. The germline V gene has CDR1 DFQATT and CDR2 SNEGSKA (reference sequence). The CDR3 consists of 14 residues. The trim removed 5 bases at V and 4 bases at J, leaving 8 bases unmatched. CDR3 loop: CSAHRYRGYNEQFF. The CDR3 nucleotides read TGCAGTGCTCACCGGTACAGGGGATACAATGAGCAGTTCTTC.

This clonotype was observed a handful of times. V usage is TRBV27 and J usage is TRBJ2-7; the D is unclear. The CDR3 runs 13 residues. V was cut by 5 bases and J by 6 bases, with 14 bases left in between. Germline CDR1 is MNHEY and CDR2 is SMNVEV (reference sequence). As DNA, the CDR3 is TGTGCCAGCAGTCCGCATTACCTGGTCGAGCAGTACTTC. It encodes CASSPHYLVEQYF.

This clonotype was detected many times. Sequence at one end of the junction differs from germline and may be a read error. This chain uses TRBV5-4 with TRBJ2-1; D is possibly TRBD1 (6 bases). CDR3 length: 13 amino acids. CDR1 and CDR2 from the germline V gene are SGHNT and YYREEE (reference sequence). The DNA of the CDR3 is TGTGCCAGCAGCTTTCAGGGGAGTTCTAGAAGGCTCTTC. It is translated as CASSFQGSSRRLF.

This clonotype was picked up many times. The J gene is TRBJ2-1, the V gene TRBV7-2, with 11 nucleotides matching TRBD2. The CDR3 has 14 residues. Looked up from germline, CDR1 is SGHTA and CDR2 is FQGNSA. The V segment lost 4 bases and the J segment 14 bases; nucleotides outside the gene matches: 10. CDR3 region: CASSSVTSGGQKFF. DNA of the CDR3: TGTGCCAGCAGCTCAGTAACTAGCGGGGGTCAGAAGTTCTTC.

This clonotype was seen more than once but under ten times. This chain links TRBV25-1 with TRBJ1-6; no reliable D call. This CDR3 region has 15 residues. V was trimmed by 1 base and J by 10 bases, leaving 14 bases between them. Looked up from germline, CDR1 is MGHDK and CDR2 is SYGVNS. The CDR3 is CASSESLGVMSPLHF. The CDR3 DNA reads TGTGCCAGCAGTGAATCCCTGGGTGTGATGTCACCCCTCCACTTT. Looking up the rest from reference TRBV25-1 and TRBJ1-6 gives the full variable domain: EADIYQTPRYLVIGTGKKITLECSQTMGHDKMYWYQQDPGMELHLIHYSYGVNSTEKGDLSSESTVSRIRTEHFPLTLESARPSHTSQYLCASSESLGVMSPLHFGNGTRLTVT.

In this sample, this clonotype turned up many times. The V and J genes are TRBV20-1 and TRBJ1-5, with D tentatively TRBD1 (6 bases). This CDR3 is built from 13 residues. The germline CDR1 and CDR2 sequences are DFQATT and SNEGSKA (reference sequence). V was cut by 4 bases and J by 2 bases, with 9 bases left in between. CDR3 DNA sequence: TGCAGTGCTAACCCAGGGGGCAATCAGCCCCAGCATTTT. This sequence encodes CSANPGGNQPQHF.

To note about this clonotype: A much bigger clone sits one base away, suggesting this may be a read error. This rearrangement joins TRBV5-1 to TRBJ2-2, with D perhaps being TRBD1 or TRBD2 (5 bases each). Germline CDR1 is SGHRS and CDR2 is YFSETQ. This CDR3 has 17 residues. In DNA, the CDR3 is TGCGCCAGCAGCAAGGATTCCGGGACCGTGAACACCGGGGAGCTGTCTTTT. Translating it yields CASSKDSGTVNTGELSF.

This clonotype was recorded many times. This chain connects TRBV20-1 to TRBJ2-1, with 7 positions matching TRBD2. V lost 4 bases to trimming and J lost 1 base; unmatched junction nucleotides: 7. This CDR3 is 15 amino acids long. Looked up from germline, CDR1 is DFQATT and CDR2 is SNEGSKA (reference sequence). The CDR3 is CSATSWGGSYNEQFF. The DNA for the CDR3 is TGCAGTGCTACGTCTTGGGGAGGGTCCTACAATGAGCAGTTCTTC.

Ten or more counts support this clonotype. The rearrangement links TRBV20-1 to TRBJ2-3; D unresolved. Germline lookup yields CDR1 DFQATT and CDR2 SNEGSKA (reference sequence). The V and J ends lost 5 bases and 0 bases respectively, with 12 bases between them. CDR3 length: 14 residues. The CDR3 region is CSARAVSSTDTQYF. CDR3 DNA: TGCAGTGCTCGAGCTGTTTCTAGCACAGATACGCAGTATTTT.

This clonotype was detected only a few times. The chain links TRBV10-3 to TRBJ1-6, with TRBD1 identical over 9 bases. This CDR3 has 14 residues. The V segment lost 6 bases and the J segment 7 bases; nucleotides outside the gene matches: 4. Germline V CDR1 and CDR2: ENHRY, SYGVKD. Written as DNA, the CDR3 is TGTGCCATCAGGGGGACAGGGAAGAATTCACCCCTCCACTTT. Amino acid sequence: CAIRGTGKNSPLHF.

Many counts were recorded for this clonotype. The rearrangement uses TRBV27 and TRBJ2-1; D unclear. Germline V lookup: CDR1 MNHEY, CDR2 SMNVEV (reference sequence). The CDR3 is 12 amino acids. V dropped 6 bases and J dropped 7 bases, with 10 bases sitting between them. This CDR3 is CASSQARNEQFF. The CDR3 region has the DNA TGTGCCAGCAGCCAGGCTAGAAATGAGCAGTTCTTC.

This clonotype was seen ten or more times. The chain uses TRBV20-1 and TRBJ2-1; 8 bases align to TRBD2. In germline, CDR1 is DFQATT, CDR2 SNEGSKA (reference sequence). The CDR3 covers 16 residues. The trim removed 5 bases at V and 0 bases at J, leaving 9 bases unmatched. The CDR3 protein is CSALDGRGSSYNEQFF. As DNA, the CDR3 is TGCAGTGCTCTTGACGGGAGGGGCAGCTCCTACAATGAGCAGTTCTTC.

There are many counts of this clonotype. The V call is TRBV12-3 or TRBV12-4, the J call TRBJ2-5, with D maybe TRBD2 (6 bases). CDR3 length equals 14 residues. Trimming cost V 6 bases and J 1 base, with 12 bases left between them. The CDR3 reads CASRDLGLQETQYF. Written as DNA, the CDR3 is TGTGCCAGCAGGGATTTGGGACTCCAAGAGACCCAGTACTTC.

Only a few counts were recorded for this clonotype. J is TRBJ1-3 and V is TRBV7-8; a possible D gene is TRBD1 (5 bases). This CDR3 has 18 residues. The germline gives CDR1 SGHVS, CDR2 FQNEAQ. Trimming left V 0 bases short and J 2 bases short, with 17 bases between. The DNA for the CDR3 is TGTGCCAGCAGCTTAGCGAAGGGGAGGGTCTCTCCTGGAAACACCATATATTTT. This translates into CASSLAKGRVSPGNTIYF.

This clonotype was observed many times. This chain uses TRBV20-1 with TRBJ2-1; perhaps TRBD2 as D (6 bases). Germline-derived CDR1 and CDR2 are DFQATT and SNEGSKA (reference sequence). V dropped 5 bases and J dropped 8 bases, with 22 bases sitting between them. The CDR3 is 15 residues long. The CDR3 nucleotides are TGCAGTGCTCCGCGGCCGGGACTGAGGTTTGATGAGCAGTTCTTC. It encodes CSAPRPGLRFDEQFF.

Many counts were recorded for this clonotype. At one end, the junction sequence differs from germline, possibly due to a read error. The chain combines TRBV5-6 with TRBJ2-3; D is unclear. The CDR3 sequence is 14 residues long. CDR1 is SGHDT, CDR2 YYEEEE, per germline. The CDR3 DNA reads as TGCGCCAGCAGCTTGGGAACTAGCACAGATACGCAGTATTTT. Residues: CASSLGTSTDTQYF.

This clonotype has at least ten counts. The rearrangement links TRBV29-1 to TRBJ2-5; 8 bases line up with TRBD1. Trimming removed 7 bases from V and 4 bases from J; junction bases left unmatched: 5. This CDR3 is 12 amino acids long. Germline V gives CDR1 SQVTM, CDR2 ANQGSEA. The CDR3 bases are TGCAGCGGTGACAGGGGAGGAGAGACCCAGTACTTC. It translates to CSGDRGGETQYF.

This clonotype was recorded at least ten times. V gene TRBV7-2 combines with J gene TRBJ1-2, with D unresolved. This CDR3 comprises 14 residues. Trimming removed 8 bases from V and 3 bases from J, with 16 bases in between. Germline CDR1 reads SGHTA; CDR2 reads FQGNSA. CDR3 bases: TGTGCCAGCGCCCGGGGTTTTCCTGACTATGGCTACACCTTC. It encodes CASARGFPDYGYTF.

This clonotype has more than one count but fewer than ten. The rearrangement uses TRBV7-3 and TRBJ2-1; 8 bases map to TRBD2. The V and J ends lost 3 bases and 7 bases, in that order; junction bases with no gene match: 8. Germline CDR1 SGHTA, CDR2 FQGTGA. The CDR3 runs 15 residues. CDR3 protein: CASSFGGGSLNEQFF. CDR3 in DNA: TGTGCCAGCAGCTTCGGGGGGGGGAGTCTGAATGAGCAGTTCTTC.

This clonotype was detected ten times or more. The V call is TRBV6-5, the J call TRBJ2-1, with no clear D. The germline CDR1 and CDR2 sequences are MNHEY and SVGAGI. The CDR3 covers 11 residues. Trimming took off 7 bases at V and 5 bases at J, with 6 bases between the two ends. The CDR3 protein is CASTVNNEQFF. The CDR3 nucleotides are TGTGCCAGCACGGTCAACAATGAGCAGTTCTTC.

This clonotype was seen a few times. The chain combines TRBV5-1 with TRBJ1-2; 9 bases map to TRBD1. The V gene end was trimmed by 2 bases and the J gene end by 3 bases; junction bases not matched to a gene: 8. Germline CDR1 reads SGHRS; CDR2 reads YFSETQ. CDR3 length: 16 amino acids. CDR3 loop: CASSFVRQGGHYGYTF. The DNA for the CDR3 is TGCGCCAGCAGCTTCGTCAGACAGGGGGGTCACTATGGCTACACCTTC.

This clonotype was seen at least ten times. The V call is TRBV20-1, the J call TRBJ2-5, with 8 bases identical to TRBD2. The CDR3 contains 15 residues. The germline CDR1 and CDR2 sequences are DFQATT and SNEGSKA (reference sequence). The J segment lost 4 bases and the V segment lost 3 bases, leaving 10 bases of the junction unmatched. CDR3 amino acids: CSASPSGFLLETQYF. The DNA for the CDR3 is TGCAGTGCTAGTCCTAGCGGGTTCCTTTTAGAGACCCAGTACTTC.

This clonotype has at least ten counts. The CDR3 sequence is CSGDFGNTEAFF. CDR3 in DNA: TGCAGCGGGGACTTTGGGAACACTGAAGCTTTCTTT. V gene TRBV29-1 combines with J gene TRBJ1-1, with a tentative D call TRBD1 (5 bases). Germline loops: CDR1 SQVTM, CDR2 ANQGSEA. Trimming left V 7 bases short and J 1 base short, with 10 bases between. CDR3 length: 12 amino acids. Together with reference TRBV29-1 and TRBJ1-1, the CDR3 gives the full variable domain: SAVISQKPSRDICQRGTSLTIQCQVDSQVTMMFWYRQQPGQSLTLIATANQGSEATYESGFVIDKFPISRPNLTFSTLTVSNMSPEDSSIYLCSGDFGNTEAFFGQGTRLTVV.

This clonotype occurred many times. The V and J genes are TRBV28 and TRBJ2-3; D remains ambiguous. This CDR3 is 13 amino acids long. Trimming left V 6 bases short and J 12 bases short, with 19 bases between. CDR1 MDHEN and CDR2 SYDVKM come from the germline V gene. CDR3 nucleotides: TGTGCCAGCAGGCAGGAATCCCACCTCTCCCAGTATTTT. Its protein is CASRQESHLSQYF.